The subject of this entry is one T cell receptor beta chain. The data were obtained in a study of blood T cell repertoires in COVID-19. TCRdb's copy holds only in-frame clones and misses some; the assay was immunoSEQ multiplex PCR. This sample has roughly 230,000 clones; 82% occur once, and the top ten carry about 3.6%. The CDR3 runs 14 residues. Trimming removed 0 bases from V and 0 bases from J, with 6 bases in between. CDR1 and CDR2 (germline): MNHEY, SVGAGI. The receptor's source is a woman of 80 years or more with acute or convalescent COVID-19. V gene TRBV6-5 combines with J gene TRBJ2-7, with D uncertain. The sample consisted of peripheral blood. CDR3 sequence (DNA): TGTGCCAGCAGTTACTCGCGCCTCTCCTACGAGCAGTACTTC. The encoded protein is CASSYSRLSYEQYF.